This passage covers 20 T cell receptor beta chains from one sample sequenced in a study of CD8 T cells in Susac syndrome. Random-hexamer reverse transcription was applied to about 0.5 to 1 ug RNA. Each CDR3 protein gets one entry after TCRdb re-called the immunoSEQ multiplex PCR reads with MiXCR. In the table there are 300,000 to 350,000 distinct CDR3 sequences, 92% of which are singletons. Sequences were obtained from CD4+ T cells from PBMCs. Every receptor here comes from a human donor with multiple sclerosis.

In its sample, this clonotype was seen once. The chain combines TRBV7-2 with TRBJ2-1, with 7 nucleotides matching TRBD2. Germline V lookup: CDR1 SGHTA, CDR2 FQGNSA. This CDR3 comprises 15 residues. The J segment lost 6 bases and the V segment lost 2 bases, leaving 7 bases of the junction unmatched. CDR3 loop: CASSLMGGRGNEQFF. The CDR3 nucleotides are TGTGCCAGCAGCTTAATGGGTGGGAGGGGCAATGAGCAGTTCTTC.

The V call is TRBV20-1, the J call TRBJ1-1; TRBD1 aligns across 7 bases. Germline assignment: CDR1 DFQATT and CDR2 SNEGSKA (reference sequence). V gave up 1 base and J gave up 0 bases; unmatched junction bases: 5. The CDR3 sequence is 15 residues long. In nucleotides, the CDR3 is TGCAGTGCTAGAGTTCGGACAGGAATGAACACTGAAGCTTTCTTT. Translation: CSARVRTGMNTEAFF.

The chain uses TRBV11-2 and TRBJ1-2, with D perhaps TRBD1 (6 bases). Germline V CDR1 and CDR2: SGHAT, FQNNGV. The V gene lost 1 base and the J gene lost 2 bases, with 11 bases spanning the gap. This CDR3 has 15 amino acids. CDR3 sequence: CASSLGTGINYGYTF. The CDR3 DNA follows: TGTGCCAGCAGCTTAGGTACAGGGATAAACTATGGCTACACCTTC.

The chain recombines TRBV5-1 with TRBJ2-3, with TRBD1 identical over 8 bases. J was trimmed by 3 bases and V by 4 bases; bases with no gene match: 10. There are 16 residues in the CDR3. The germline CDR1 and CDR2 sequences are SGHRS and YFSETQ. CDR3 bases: TGCGCCAGCAGCCTGCGGGACAGGAGTCCTACAGATACGCAGTATTTT. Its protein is CASSLRDRSPTDTQYF. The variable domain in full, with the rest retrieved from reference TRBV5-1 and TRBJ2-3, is KAGVTQTPRYLIKTRGQQVTLSCSPISGHRSVSWYQQTPGQGLQFLFEYFSETQRNKGNFPGRFSGRQFSNSRSEMNVSTLELGDSALYLCASSLRDRSPTDTQYFGPGTRLTVL.

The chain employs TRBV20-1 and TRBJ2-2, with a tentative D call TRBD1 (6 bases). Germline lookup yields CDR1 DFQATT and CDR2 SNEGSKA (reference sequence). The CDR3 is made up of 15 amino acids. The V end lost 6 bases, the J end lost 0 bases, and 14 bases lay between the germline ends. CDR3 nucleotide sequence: TGCAGTGCCGGGAAAAGGACAGCGAACACCGGGGAGCTGTTTTTT. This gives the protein CSAGKRTANTGELFF.

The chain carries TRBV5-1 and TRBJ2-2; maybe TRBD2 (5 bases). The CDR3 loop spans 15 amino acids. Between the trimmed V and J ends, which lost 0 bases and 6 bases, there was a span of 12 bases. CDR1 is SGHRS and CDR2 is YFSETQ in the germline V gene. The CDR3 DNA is TGCGCCAGCAGCTTGGTTGCGGTGGGAGCCGGGGAGCTGTTTTTT. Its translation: CASSLVAVGAGELFF.

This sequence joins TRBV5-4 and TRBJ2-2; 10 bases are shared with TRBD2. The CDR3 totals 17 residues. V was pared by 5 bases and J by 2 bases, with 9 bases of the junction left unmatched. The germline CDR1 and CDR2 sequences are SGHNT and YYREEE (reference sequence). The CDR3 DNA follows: TGTGCCAGCAGTTCAGGACTAGCGGAGCTCAACACCGGGGAGCTGTTTTTT. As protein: CASSSGLAELNTGELFF.

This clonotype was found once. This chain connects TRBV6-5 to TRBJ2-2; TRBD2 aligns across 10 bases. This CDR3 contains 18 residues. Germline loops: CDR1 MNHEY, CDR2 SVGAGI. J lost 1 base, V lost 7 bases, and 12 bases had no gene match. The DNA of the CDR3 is TGTGCCAGCATGTTGCTAGCGGGAGTGTTTCAGAACACCGGGGAGCTGTTTTTT. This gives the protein CASMLLAGVFQNTGELFF.

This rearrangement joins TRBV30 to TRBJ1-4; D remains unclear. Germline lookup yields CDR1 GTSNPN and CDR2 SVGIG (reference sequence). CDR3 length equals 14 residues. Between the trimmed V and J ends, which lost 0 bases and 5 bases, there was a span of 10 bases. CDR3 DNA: TGTGCCTGGAGTGTAAGTGGCGGGAATGAAAAACTGTTTTTT. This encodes CAWSVSGGNEKLFF. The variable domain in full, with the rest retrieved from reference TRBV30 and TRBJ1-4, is SQTIHQWPATLVQPVGSPLSLECTVEGTSNPNLYWYRQAAGRGLQLLFYSVGIGQISSEVPQNLSASRPQDRQFILSSKKLLLSDSGFYLCAWSVSGGNEKLFFGSGTQLSVL.

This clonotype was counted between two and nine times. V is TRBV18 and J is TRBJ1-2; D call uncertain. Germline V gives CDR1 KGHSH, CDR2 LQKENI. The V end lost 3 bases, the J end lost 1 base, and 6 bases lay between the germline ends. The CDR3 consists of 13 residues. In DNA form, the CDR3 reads TGTGCCAGCTCACCTGGCAGTAACTATGGCTACACCTTC. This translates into CASSPGSNYGYTF.

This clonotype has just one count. The CDR3 DNA sequence: TGTGCCAGCAGCGAACAGGGGATGAATGAAAAACTGTTTTTT. This sequence encodes CASSEQGMNEKLFF. This chain connects TRBV3-1 to TRBJ1-4; 7 bases align to TRBD1. The CDR3 has 14 residues. CDR1 is LGHDT, CDR2 YNNKEL, per germline (reference sequence). The ends lost 5 bases at V and 5 bases at J; junction bases unmatched: 5. Supplemented by reference TRBV3-1 and TRBJ1-4, the full variable domain reads DTAVSQTPKYLVTQMGNDKSIKCEQNLGHDTMYWYKQDSKKFLKIMFSYNNKELIINETVPNRFSPKSPDKAHLNLHINSLELGDSAVYFCASSEQGMNEKLFFGSGTQLSVL.

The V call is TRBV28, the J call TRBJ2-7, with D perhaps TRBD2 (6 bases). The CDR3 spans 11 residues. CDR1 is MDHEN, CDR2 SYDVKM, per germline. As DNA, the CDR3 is TGTGCTACCCGGGGACTTTCCGAGCAGTACTTC. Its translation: CATRGLSEQYF.

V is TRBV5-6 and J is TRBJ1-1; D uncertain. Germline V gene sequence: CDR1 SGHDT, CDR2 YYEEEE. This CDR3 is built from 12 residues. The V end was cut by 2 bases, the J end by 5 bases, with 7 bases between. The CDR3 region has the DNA TGTGCCAGCAGCTTCGCGGAGACTGAAGCTTTCTTT. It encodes CASSFAETEAFF.

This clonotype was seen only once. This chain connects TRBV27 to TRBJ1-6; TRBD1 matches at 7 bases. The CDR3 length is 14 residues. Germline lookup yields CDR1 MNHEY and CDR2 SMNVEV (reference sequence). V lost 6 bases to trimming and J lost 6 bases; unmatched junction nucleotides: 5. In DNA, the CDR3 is TGTGCCAGCAGCTGGGACAGACTTAATTCACCCCTCCACTTT. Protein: CASSWDRLNSPLHF.

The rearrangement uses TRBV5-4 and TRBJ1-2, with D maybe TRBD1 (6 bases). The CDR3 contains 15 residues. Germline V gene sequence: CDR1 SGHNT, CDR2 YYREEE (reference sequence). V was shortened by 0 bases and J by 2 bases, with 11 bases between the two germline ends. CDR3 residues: CASSLGQGTNYGYTF. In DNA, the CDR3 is TGTGCCAGCAGCTTGGGGCAGGGGACGAACTATGGCTACACCTTC.

CDR3 in DNA: TGTGCCAGCAGGCTTATGGCGGCCGGGGAGCTGTTTTTT. Amino acid sequence: CASRLMAAGELFF. This chain uses TRBV6-5 with TRBJ2-2; no clear D gene. This CDR3 is 13 amino acids long. Germline V gene data show CDR1 as MNHEY and CDR2 as SVGAGI. V was cut by 6 bases and J by 6 bases, with 11 bases left in between.

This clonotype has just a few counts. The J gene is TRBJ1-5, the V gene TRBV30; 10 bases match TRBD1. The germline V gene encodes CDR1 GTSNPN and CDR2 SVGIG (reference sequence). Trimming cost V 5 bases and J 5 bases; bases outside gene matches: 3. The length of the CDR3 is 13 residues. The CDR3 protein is CAWDRGQDQPQHF. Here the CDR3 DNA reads TGTGCCTGGGACAGGGGGCAGGATCAGCCCCAGCATTTT.

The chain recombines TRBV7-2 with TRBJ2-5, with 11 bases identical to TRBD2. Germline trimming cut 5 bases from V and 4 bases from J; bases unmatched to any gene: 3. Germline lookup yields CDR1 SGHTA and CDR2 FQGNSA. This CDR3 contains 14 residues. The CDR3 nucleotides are TGTGCCAGCAGCCTTACTAGCGGGGGAGAGACCCAGTACTTC. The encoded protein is CASSLTSGGETQYF.

The CDR3 reads CASTPVAGGLTEAFF. CDR3 bases: TGTGCCAGCACCCCAGTGGCAGGCGGGCTCACTGAAGCTTTCTTT. The chain combines TRBV12-3 or TRBV12-4 with TRBJ1-1, with D uncertain. The CDR3 loop spans 15 amino acids. Trimming left V 7 bases short and J 4 bases short, with 19 bases between.

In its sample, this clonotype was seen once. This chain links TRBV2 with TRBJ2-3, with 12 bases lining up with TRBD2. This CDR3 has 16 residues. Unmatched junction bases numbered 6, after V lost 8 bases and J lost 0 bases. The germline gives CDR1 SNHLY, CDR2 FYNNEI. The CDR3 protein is CASLTSGRTSTDTQYF. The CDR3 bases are TGTGCCAGCTTAACTAGCGGGAGGACTAGCACAGATACGCAGTATTTT.